The TCR beta chain under discussion was sequenced for a study of cytomegalovirus exposure and HLA in healthy donors. Study-wide results and limits: Researchers reported in a later analysis that a missense DCLRE1C variant was tied to TCR beta V- and J-gene trimming. The study recorded 150 to 200 TCR beta chains that were cytomegalovirus-associated. Highly shared sequence variants in one cluster were likely a sequencing artifact.

The PCR contained 60 Vbeta and 13 Jbeta primers. Assay: immunoSEQ multiplex PCR; the TCRdb copy retains only in-frame clones and omits some. The table has 150,000 or so clones, 80% seen once. Points on this clone: Antigen: not known.

The ends lost 5 bases at V and 3 bases at J; junction bases unmatched: 6. CDR3 length equals 15 residues. Germline V lookup: CDR1 LGHNT, CDR2 FRNRAP. Specimen: PBMCs. This TCR derives from a man in his fifties in good health and CMV-seronegative. The J gene is TRBJ2-7, the V gene TRBV12-5; 11 nucleotides align to TRBD1. In DNA, the CDR3 is TGTGCTAGTGGTGCACCGGGACAGGGGGTCTACGAGCAGTACTTC. Encoded protein: CASGAPGQGVYEQYF.